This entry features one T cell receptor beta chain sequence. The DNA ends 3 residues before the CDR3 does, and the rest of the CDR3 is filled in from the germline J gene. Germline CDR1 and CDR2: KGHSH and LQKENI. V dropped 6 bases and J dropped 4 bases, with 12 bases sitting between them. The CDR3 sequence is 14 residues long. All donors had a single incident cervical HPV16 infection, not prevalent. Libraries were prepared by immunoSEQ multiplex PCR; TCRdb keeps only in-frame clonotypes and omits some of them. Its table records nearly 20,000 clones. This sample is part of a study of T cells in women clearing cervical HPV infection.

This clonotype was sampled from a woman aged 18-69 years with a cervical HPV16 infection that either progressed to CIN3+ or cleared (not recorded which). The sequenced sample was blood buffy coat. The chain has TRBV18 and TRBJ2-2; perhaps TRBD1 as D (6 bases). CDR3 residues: CASSRTGTTGELFF. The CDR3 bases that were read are TGTGCCAGCTCGCGCACAGGGACCACCGGGGAG.